What follows are 16 T cell receptor beta chains derived from one specimen sequenced in a study of cytomegalovirus exposure and HLA in healthy donors. Vbeta (60) and Jbeta (13) primers were used in the PCR. Libraries were prepared by immunoSEQ multiplex PCR; TCRdb keeps only in-frame clonotypes and omits some of them. This sample has some 110,000 clones, with about 79% found just once. The source material was PBMCs. The receptors shown here come from a young woman in good health and CMV-seropositive.

The V call is TRBV7-9, the J call TRBJ2-7, with a tentative D call TRBD1 (6 bases). V was trimmed by 5 bases and J by 0 bases, leaving 11 bases between them. CDR1 and CDR2 (germline): SEHNR, FQNEAQ (reference sequence). The CDR3 sequence is 14 residues long. CDR3 sequence: CASSGDIDSYEQYF. The CDR3 bases are TGTGCCAGCAGCGGGGACATAGACTCCTACGAGCAGTACTTC.

This rearrangement joins TRBV5-1 to TRBJ2-3, with 9 bases that match TRBD2. V was clipped by 7 bases and J by 5 bases; unmatched bases: 5. The CDR3 totals 13 residues. Per the germline V gene, CDR1 is SGHRS and CDR2 is YFSETQ. The CDR3 loop reads CASASGMGDTQYF. CDR3 sequence (DNA): TGCGCCAGCGCTAGCGGGATGGGAGATACGCAGTATTTT.

This chain joins TRBV27 and TRBJ1-2, with 7 bases fitting TRBD1. From germline, CDR1 is MNHEY and CDR2 SMNVEV (reference sequence). The trim removed 0 bases at V and 1 base at J, leaving 11 bases unmatched. The CDR3 totals 18 residues. The CDR3 region is CASSLSKRGLSFNYGYTF. CDR3 in DNA: TGTGCCAGCAGTTTATCTAAAAGGGGGCTCAGCTTTAACTATGGCTACACCTTC.

This chain connects TRBV28 to TRBJ1-5; D ambiguous. Germline loops: CDR1 MDHEN, CDR2 SYDVKM. V shed 5 bases and J shed 9 bases, with 17 bases lying between them. There are 14 residues in the CDR3. CDR3 sequence (DNA): TGTGCCAGCAGTCCCCGAACTATAGCCTGGCCCCAGCATTTT. It is translated as CASSPRTIAWPQHF.

This clone was counted a few times. CDR3 loop: CASSLGSTANTEAFF. The CDR3 DNA follows: TGCGCCAGCAGCTTGGGGTCTACAGCGAACACTGAAGCTTTCTTT. V is TRBV5-1 and J is TRBJ1-1; D gene unclear. V was trimmed by 0 bases and J by 1 base, leaving 10 bases between them. Per the germline V gene, CDR1 is SGHRS and CDR2 is YFSETQ. This CDR3 has 15 residues.

This chain joins TRBV5-1 and TRBJ2-5; 7 bases are shared with TRBD1. Germline V gene data show CDR1 as SGHRS and CDR2 as YFSETQ. V shed 0 bases and J 5 bases; nucleotides not matched to a gene: 4. This CDR3 is built from 14 residues. The CDR3 loop reads CASSLGGGEETQYF. CDR3 nucleotides: TGCGCCAGCAGCTTGGGAGGGGGCGAGGAGACCCAGTACTTC.

By frequency in the sample, this clone is medium-sized. The rearrangement links TRBV18 to TRBJ1-4; no clear D gene. The CDR3 is 14 residues long. V lost 5 bases and J 0 bases, leaving 7 bases between the germline ends. Germline V lookup: CDR1 KGHSH, CDR2 LQKENI. CDR3 nucleotides: TGTGCCAGCTCAGCGGCAGCAACTAATGAAAAACTGTTTTTT. This encodes CASSAAATNEKLFF.

The chain is built from TRBV28 and TRBJ1-4; 8 nucleotides align to TRBD1. V lost 3 bases and J lost 4; bases outside the gene matches: 7. Germline V gene lookup returns CDR1 MDHEN and CDR2 SYDVKM. This CDR3 contains 16 residues. CDR3 in amino acids: CASSLSGQGGNEKLFF. In DNA, the CDR3 is TGTGCCAGCAGTTTGTCCGGACAGGGTGGTAATGAAAAACTGTTTTTT.

This chain uses TRBV14 with TRBJ1-2; tentatively, D is TRBD1 (5 bases). Germline V CDR1 and CDR2: SGHDN, FVKESK. Trimming removed 5 bases from V and 3 bases from J, with 13 bases in between. This CDR3 has 14 residues. The CDR3 nucleotides are TGTGCCAGCAGCAAGGCAGGGCTTTACTATGGCTACACCTTC. Protein: CASSKAGLYYGYTF.

V is TRBV5-4 and J is TRBJ1-1; TRBD1 might be the D (6 bases). The V end lost 0 bases, the J end lost 3 bases, and 12 bases lay between the germline ends. CDR3 length: 15 amino acids. Germline V lookup: CDR1 SGHNT, CDR2 YYREEE (reference sequence). The DNA for the CDR3 is TGTGCCAGCAGCTTGGTTAGGGGGTCAGACACTGAAGCTTTCTTT. Residues: CASSLVRGSDTEAFF.

The rearrangement uses TRBV25-1 and TRBJ1-1; D ambiguous. In germline, CDR1 is MGHDK, CDR2 SYGVNS. V was clipped by 0 bases and J by 4 bases, with 12 bases between them. The CDR3 runs to 15 residues. As DNA, the CDR3 is TGTGCCAGCAGTGAATATCGAGGGCTGGGCACTGAAGCTTTCTTT. It codes for CASSEYRGLGTEAFF.

This clone was seen once. The chain carries TRBV10-2 and TRBJ2-3; 14 bases align to TRBD2. This CDR3 has 17 amino acids. With V trimmed by 8 bases and J by 4 bases, 11 bases remained unmatched. CDR1 is WSHSY, CDR2 SAAADI, per germline. CDR3 bases: TGCGCCAGCCACGGACTAGCGGGAGGAGCGGGGTCAGATACGCAGTATTTT. Encoded protein: CASHGLAGGAGSDTQYF.

V gene TRBV7-9 combines with J gene TRBJ2-7; a possible D gene is TRBD1 (6 bases). CDR1 and CDR2 from the germline V gene are SEHNR and FQNEAQ (reference sequence). The CDR3 is 15 amino acids. Trimming shortened V by 0 bases and J by 2 bases, and 11 bases separated the two germline ends. Written as DNA, the CDR3 is TGTGCCAGCAGCTTAGCCGGGACACCGACCTACGAGCAGTACTTC. Amino acid sequence: CASSLAGTPTYEQYF.

The chain joins TRBV11-3 to TRBJ2-7; maybe TRBD1 (6 bases). Looked up from germline, CDR1 is SGHNT and CDR2 is YENEEA. This CDR3 is 14 amino acids long. V lost 5 bases to trimming and J lost 2 bases, with 13 bases between them. CDR3 loop: CASSVNRATYEQYF. The CDR3 DNA reads as TGTGCCAGCAGCGTAAACAGGGCAACCTACGAGCAGTACTTC.

The chain recombines TRBV19 with TRBJ2-7, with D perhaps matching TRBD2 (6 bases). Between the trimmed V and J ends, which lost 8 bases and 1 base, there was a span of 9 bases. The CDR3 covers 12 residues. CDR1 is LNHDA and CDR2 is SQIVND in the germline V gene (reference sequence). The DNA for the CDR3 is TGTGCCAGTGGTGGGGGGTCCTACGAGCAGTACTTC. This sequence encodes CASGGGSYEQYF.

The chain is built from TRBV5-1 and TRBJ2-5, with a possible D match to TRBD1 (5 bases). With 0 bases removed from V and 5 bases from J, the gap between germline ends came to 11 bases. The CDR3 is made up of 14 amino acids. Germline V gene lookup returns CDR1 SGHRS and CDR2 YFSETQ. The CDR3 DNA sequence: TGCGCCAGCAGCTTGGCCAACAGGTTCGAGACCCAGTACTTC. This translates into CASSLANRFETQYF. The full variable domain, in which reference TRBV5-1 and TRBJ2-5 provide the parts outside the CDR3, is KAGVTQTPRYLIKTRGQQVTLSCSPISGHRSVSWYQQTPGQGLQFLFEYFSETQRNKGNFPGRFSGRQFSNSRSEMNVSTLELGDSALYLCASSLANRFETQYFGPGTRLLVL.